The rows below give T cell receptor beta chains drawn from one sample of a study of blood T cell repertoires in COVID-19. Profiled with immunoSEQ multiplex PCR; TCRdb holds only in-frame clones, not every one. The sample yields roughly 140,000 clones, roughly 84% seen once. Material: PBMCs or T cells enriched from blood (not recorded which). These receptors were taken from a woman aged 45-59 years who had been exposed to COVID-19. CDR3s include the opening cysteine and the closing phenylalanine or tryptophan. D genes are given only for firm matches. The size field is filled for only some rows; it gives once, few, many or a size class.

>-|TRBJ1-3|-|TRBV6-1
TGTGCCAGCAGTGCCATTGGAGGTCTTAGGCAGCCTAACACCATATATTTT
CASSAIGGLRQPNTIYF
>-|TRBJ2-3|-|TRBV29-1
TGCAGCGTTAGCGGAGGTACGCAGTATTTT
CSVSGGTQYF
>-|TRBJ2-7|-|TRBV5-4
TGTGCCAGCAGCTTGGGACAGCAGTACGAGCAGTACTTC
CASSLGQQYEQYF
>-|TRBJ1-6|-|TRBV2
TGTGCCAGCACGCCGGGGGTTAATTCACCCCTCCACTTT
CASTPGVNSPLHF
>TRBD1|TRBJ1-2|-|TRBV3-1/TRBV3-2
TGTGCCAGACTAGGGACAGCTGGGCGCTATGGCTACACCTTC
CARLGTAGRYGYTF
>-|TRBJ2-1|-|TRBV7-3
TGTGCCAGCAGCTTAACTCTGGGCTCCTCCTACAATGAGCAGTTCTTC
CASSLTLGSSYNEQFF
>TRBD1|TRBJ2-5|-|TRBV12-5
TGTGCTAGTGGAAAGCGACAGGGGCCGTGGGTAGAGACCCAGTACTTC
CASGKRQGPWVETQYF
>-|TRBJ2-6|-|TRBV6-2/TRBV6-3
TGTGCCAGCAGTTACTATCTCAGGCGTTCTAACTCTGGGGCCAACGTCCTGACTTTC
CASSYYLRRSNSGANVLTF
>TRBD2|TRBJ2-1|-|TRBV15
TGTGCCACCAGCAAACGCGGGGCGGGGGGCTACAATGAGCAGTTCTTC
CATSKRGAGGYNEQFF
>-|TRBJ1-2|-|TRBV9
TGTGCCAGCAGCGTAGACGGCTATGGCTACACCTTC
CASSVDGYGYTF
>TRBD1|TRBJ1-2|-|TRBV3-1/TRBV3-2
TGTGCCAGCAGCGTGACAGGGGACTATGGCTACACCTTC
CASSVTGDYGYTF
>TRBD2|TRBJ2-1|-|TRBV11-1
TGTGCCAGCAGCACGGGGGGATTCTCCTACAATGAGCAGTTCTTC
CASSTGGFSYNEQFF
>TRBD2|TRBJ2-3|once|TRBV7-8
TGTGCCAGCAGCCTCCGGACTAGCGGGAGTAAAGATACGCAGTATTTT
CASSLRTSGSKDTQYF
>TRBD2|TRBJ2-2|-|TRBV6-2/TRBV6-3
TGTGCCAGCAGCCCGACTAGCGGGAACACCGGGGAGCTGTTTTTT
CASSPTSGNTGELFF
>TRBD1|TRBJ1-2|-|TRBV13
TGTGCCAGCAGCTACCCGGACAGGGACTATGGCTACACCTTC
CASSYPDRDYGYTF
>-|TRBJ2-1|-|TRBV4-3
TGCGCCAGCAGCTCCATCGAAACGGGTCTCAATGAGCAGTTCTTC
CASSSIETGLNEQFF
>TRBD1|TRBJ2-7|-|TRBV6-2/TRBV6-3
TGTGCCAGCAGTTACGGAGGACAGGAGTACGAGCAGTACTTC
CASSYGGQEYEQYF
>-|TRBJ2-5|-|TRBV6-2/TRBV6-3
TGTGCCAGCAGTTACTCGACGGACTTCCAAGAGACCCAGTACTTC
CASSYSTDFQETQYF
>TRBD2|TRBJ2-7|-|TRBV29-1
TGCAGCGTTGAGGATAGCGGGAGATTATACGAGCAGTACTTC
CSVEDSGRLYEQYF
>TRBD2|TRBJ2-1|-|TRBV14
TGTGCCAGCAGCCAAGAGACTAGCGGGAGGGTCTACAATGAGCAGTTCTTC
CASSQETSGRVYNEQFF
>-|TRBJ1-1|-|TRBV20-1
TGCAGTGCCCCTATGATCACTGAAGCTTTCTTT
CSAPMITEAFF
>TRBD2|TRBJ2-1|-|TRBV2
TGTGCCAGCAGTGAGGGACTAGCGGGGATCAATGAGCAGTTCTTC
CASSEGLAGINEQFF